This T cell receptor (beta chain) emerged from a study of blood T cell repertoires in COVID-19. Study summary: The analysed material was cDNA or gDNA that came from T cells, B-cell-depleted T cells, or PBMCs.

Original processing notes: For nucleated cells, counts were estimated from reference gene primer amplification. Some clones are missing from TCRdb's copy, which holds only in-frame ones; the method was immunoSEQ multiplex PCR. V, J and clone size were drawn from that table, and D and trimming were deduced from the DNA. The profile shows some 250,000 clones, approximately 78% of them singletons. J was trimmed by 1 base and V by 5 bases; bases with no gene match: 1. Germline V CDR1 and CDR2: SEHNR, FQNEAQ (reference sequence). This CDR3 is 13 amino acids long. The V and J genes are TRBV7-9 and TRBJ1-2; 7 nucleotides align to TRBD1. Material: peripheral blood. The TCR was taken from a woman aged 55-70 years with active or convalescent COVID-19. CDR3 loop: CASSGDSNYGYTF. The CDR3, as DNA: TGTGCCAGCAGCGGGGACAGTAACTATGGCTACACCTTC.